This TCR beta chain was obtained from a study of Ad26.COV2.S vaccination and SARS-CoV-2 variants. Across the study: Doses of Ad26.COV2.S were injected into muscle once or twice, 56 days apart. Study-level findings and limits: Whether participants received vaccine or placebo, their non-spike TCR breadth was similar.

The table came from immunoSEQ multiplex PCR; TCRdb's copy has only in-frame clones and leaves some out. The sample comprises 300,000 to 450,000 clones, 85% of which are singletons, and about 3.3% rests with the top ten. As to this clone: Its cognate antigen is unknown.

As to treatment: around 19 received Ad26.COV2.S at low or high dose, single or two shots; roughly five received placebo; per-sample allocation not given. Following the first vaccine or placebo injection, samples were taken on day 63. Expression of Wuhan-strain SARS-CoV-2 spike came from the Ad26 vector that formed the vaccine. V gave up 6 bases and J gave up 5 bases; unmatched junction bases: 5. The CDR3 extends over 14 amino acids. The germline CDR1 and CDR2 sequences are SNHLY and FYNNEI. The specimen comprised peripheral blood, sampled in a trial of Ad26.COV2.S vaccine versus placebo. The TCR originated in a person aged 18 to 59 who received the Ad26.COV2.S COVID-19 vaccine or a placebo. This rearrangement joins TRBV2 to TRBJ2-1, with TRBD2 identical over 9 bases. The CDR3 nucleotides are TGTGCCAGCAGGACTAGCGGAAAAAACAATGAGCAGTTCTTC. Translation: CASRTSGKNNEQFF.